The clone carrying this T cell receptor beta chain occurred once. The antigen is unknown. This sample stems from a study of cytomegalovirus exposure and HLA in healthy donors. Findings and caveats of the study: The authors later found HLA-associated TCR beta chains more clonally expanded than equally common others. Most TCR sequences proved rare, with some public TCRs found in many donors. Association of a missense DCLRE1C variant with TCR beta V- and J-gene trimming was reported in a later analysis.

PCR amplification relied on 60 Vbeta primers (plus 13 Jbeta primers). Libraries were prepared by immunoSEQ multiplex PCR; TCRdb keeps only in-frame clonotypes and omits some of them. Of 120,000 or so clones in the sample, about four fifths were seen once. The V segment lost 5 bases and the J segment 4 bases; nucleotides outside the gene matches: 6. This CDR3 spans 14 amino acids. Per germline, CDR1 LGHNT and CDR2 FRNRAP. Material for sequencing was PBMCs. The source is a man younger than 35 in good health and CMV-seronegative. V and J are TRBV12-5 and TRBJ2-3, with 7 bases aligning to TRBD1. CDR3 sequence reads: CASGPGTAPDTQYF. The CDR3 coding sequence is TGTGCTAGTGGTCCCGGGACAGCACCAGATACGCAGTATTTT.